The 10 T cell receptor beta chains in this list originate from one sample, sequenced in a study of response to subunit inactivated influenza vaccine. TCRdb processed the RT-PCR reads anew with MiXCR; each CDR3 protein has one entry. The table lists 650,000 to 800,000 distinct CDR3 sequences, approximately 18% of them singletons. This specimen consisted of PBMCs from blood, obtained more than 4 days after vaccination. The receptors here all came from a man aged 45-65 years who received an inactivated influenza vaccine.

This rearrangement joins TRBV4-3 to TRBJ2-1; D is unresolved. This CDR3 comprises 15 residues. Trimming pared 4 bases from V and 1 base from J, leaving 11 bases between. The germline V gene has CDR1 LGHNA and CDR2 YSLEER. The CDR3 loop is CASSLAPESYNEQFF. The CDR3 DNA is TGCGCCAGCAGCCTGGCCCCGGAATCCTACAATGAGCAGTTCTTC.

This clonotype has only a few counts. V gene TRBV6-2 or TRBV6-3 combines with J gene TRBJ1-5, with D hard to call. The V end was cut by 6 bases, the J end by 4 bases, with 7 bases between. Germline V gives CDR1 MNHEY, CDR2 SVGEGT. The CDR3 is made up of 12 amino acids. CDR3 DNA sequence: TGTGCCAGCAGGACGATAAATCAGCCCCAGCATTTT. Translated: CASRTINQPQHF.

The V gene is TRBV20-1, the J gene TRBJ2-7, with D perhaps TRBD1 (6 bases). Germline V gene sequence: CDR1 DFQATT, CDR2 SNEGSKA (reference sequence). The CDR3 spans 13 residues. The DNA of the CDR3 is TGCAGCGGAGACCGACAGGTGTTCTACGAGCAGTACTTC. This codes for CSGDRQVFYEQYF.

As DNA, the CDR3 is TGCGCCAGCAGCCAAAGACAAGCAACTAATGAAAAACTGTTTTTT. Protein sequence: CASSQRQATNEKLFF. The V and J genes are TRBV4-1 and TRBJ1-4; D remains unclear. Per germline, CDR1 MGHRA and CDR2 YSYEKL. V was pared by 2 bases and J by 0 bases, with 7 bases between. This CDR3 comprises 15 residues.

The V gene is TRBV7-2, the J gene TRBJ2-6; D unresolved. The CDR3 covers 16 residues. CDR1 and CDR2 (germline): SGHTA, FQGNSA. Trimming took off 3 bases at V and 0 bases at J, with 9 bases between the two ends. The CDR3 nucleotides read TGTGCCAGCAGCTTTTTCGGTCCCTCTGGGGCCAACGTCCTGACTTTC. Translating it yields CASSFFGPSGANVLTF. The variable domain in full, completed from reference TRBV7-2 and TRBJ2-6, reads GAGVSQSPSNKVTEKGKDVELRCDPISGHTALYWYRQSLGQGLEFLIYFQGNSAPDKSGLPSDRFSAERTGGSVSTLTIQRTQQEDSAVYLCASSFFGPSGANVLTFGAGSRLTVL.

This clonotype came up a few times. The chain is built from TRBV29-1 and TRBJ2-3; no clear D. The V end lost 3 bases, the J end lost 3 bases, and 16 bases lay between the germline ends. Germline V gene lookup returns CDR1 SQVTM and CDR2 ANQGSEA. The CDR3 consists of 15 residues. The CDR3 DNA reads TGCAGCGTTGACGGCTCCCAAGGGCGAACAGATACGCAGTATTTT. This gives the protein CSVDGSQGRTDTQYF.

This clonotype is a singleton in its sample. The chain joins TRBV5-1 to TRBJ2-6; 7 bases agree with TRBD2. This CDR3 has 20 residues. Trimming took 0 bases from V and 0 from J; bases not matched to a gene: 12. CDR1 is SGHRS and CDR2 is YFSETQ in the germline V gene. CDR3 coding DNA: TGCGCCAGCAGCTTGGCCGCGGATCTAGCGGACCCCTCTGGGGCCAACGTCCTGACTTTC. This translates into CASSLAADLADPSGANVLTF.

The V gene is TRBV6-2 or TRBV6-3, the J gene TRBJ2-4, with D perhaps TRBD2 (6 bases). CDR1 and CDR2 from the germline V gene are MNHEY and SVGEGT. The CDR3 runs to 14 residues. V was clipped by 7 bases and J by 14 bases, with 24 bases between them. CDR3 amino acids: CASNAGPPQSVEYF. The CDR3 DNA follows: TGTGCCAGCAATGCGGGACCCCCTCAGAGTGTTGAGTACTTC.

This clonotype was seen a few times. The rearrangement uses TRBV24-1 and TRBJ2-1, with 10 bases that match TRBD1. CDR3 size: 16 residues. V dropped 3 bases and J dropped 5; count of bases not matched to a gene: 6. The germline V gene has CDR1 KGHDR and CDR2 SFDVKD. CDR3 coding DNA: TGTGCCACCAGTGATCCAGGACAGGGGGTTGACAATGAGCAGTTCTTC. This translates into CATSDPGQGVDNEQFF.

The chain uses TRBV27 and TRBJ2-7; TRBD1 might be the D (6 bases). The ends were cut back, 5 bases at V and 3 bases at J, with 17 bases in the middle. Per the germline V gene, CDR1 is MNHEY and CDR2 is SMNVEV (reference sequence). The length of the CDR3 is 15 residues. The CDR3 nucleotides are TGTGCCAGCAGTGACCCCGGGACATTGGTCTACGAGCAGTACTTC. Its translation is CASSDPGTLVYEQYF.